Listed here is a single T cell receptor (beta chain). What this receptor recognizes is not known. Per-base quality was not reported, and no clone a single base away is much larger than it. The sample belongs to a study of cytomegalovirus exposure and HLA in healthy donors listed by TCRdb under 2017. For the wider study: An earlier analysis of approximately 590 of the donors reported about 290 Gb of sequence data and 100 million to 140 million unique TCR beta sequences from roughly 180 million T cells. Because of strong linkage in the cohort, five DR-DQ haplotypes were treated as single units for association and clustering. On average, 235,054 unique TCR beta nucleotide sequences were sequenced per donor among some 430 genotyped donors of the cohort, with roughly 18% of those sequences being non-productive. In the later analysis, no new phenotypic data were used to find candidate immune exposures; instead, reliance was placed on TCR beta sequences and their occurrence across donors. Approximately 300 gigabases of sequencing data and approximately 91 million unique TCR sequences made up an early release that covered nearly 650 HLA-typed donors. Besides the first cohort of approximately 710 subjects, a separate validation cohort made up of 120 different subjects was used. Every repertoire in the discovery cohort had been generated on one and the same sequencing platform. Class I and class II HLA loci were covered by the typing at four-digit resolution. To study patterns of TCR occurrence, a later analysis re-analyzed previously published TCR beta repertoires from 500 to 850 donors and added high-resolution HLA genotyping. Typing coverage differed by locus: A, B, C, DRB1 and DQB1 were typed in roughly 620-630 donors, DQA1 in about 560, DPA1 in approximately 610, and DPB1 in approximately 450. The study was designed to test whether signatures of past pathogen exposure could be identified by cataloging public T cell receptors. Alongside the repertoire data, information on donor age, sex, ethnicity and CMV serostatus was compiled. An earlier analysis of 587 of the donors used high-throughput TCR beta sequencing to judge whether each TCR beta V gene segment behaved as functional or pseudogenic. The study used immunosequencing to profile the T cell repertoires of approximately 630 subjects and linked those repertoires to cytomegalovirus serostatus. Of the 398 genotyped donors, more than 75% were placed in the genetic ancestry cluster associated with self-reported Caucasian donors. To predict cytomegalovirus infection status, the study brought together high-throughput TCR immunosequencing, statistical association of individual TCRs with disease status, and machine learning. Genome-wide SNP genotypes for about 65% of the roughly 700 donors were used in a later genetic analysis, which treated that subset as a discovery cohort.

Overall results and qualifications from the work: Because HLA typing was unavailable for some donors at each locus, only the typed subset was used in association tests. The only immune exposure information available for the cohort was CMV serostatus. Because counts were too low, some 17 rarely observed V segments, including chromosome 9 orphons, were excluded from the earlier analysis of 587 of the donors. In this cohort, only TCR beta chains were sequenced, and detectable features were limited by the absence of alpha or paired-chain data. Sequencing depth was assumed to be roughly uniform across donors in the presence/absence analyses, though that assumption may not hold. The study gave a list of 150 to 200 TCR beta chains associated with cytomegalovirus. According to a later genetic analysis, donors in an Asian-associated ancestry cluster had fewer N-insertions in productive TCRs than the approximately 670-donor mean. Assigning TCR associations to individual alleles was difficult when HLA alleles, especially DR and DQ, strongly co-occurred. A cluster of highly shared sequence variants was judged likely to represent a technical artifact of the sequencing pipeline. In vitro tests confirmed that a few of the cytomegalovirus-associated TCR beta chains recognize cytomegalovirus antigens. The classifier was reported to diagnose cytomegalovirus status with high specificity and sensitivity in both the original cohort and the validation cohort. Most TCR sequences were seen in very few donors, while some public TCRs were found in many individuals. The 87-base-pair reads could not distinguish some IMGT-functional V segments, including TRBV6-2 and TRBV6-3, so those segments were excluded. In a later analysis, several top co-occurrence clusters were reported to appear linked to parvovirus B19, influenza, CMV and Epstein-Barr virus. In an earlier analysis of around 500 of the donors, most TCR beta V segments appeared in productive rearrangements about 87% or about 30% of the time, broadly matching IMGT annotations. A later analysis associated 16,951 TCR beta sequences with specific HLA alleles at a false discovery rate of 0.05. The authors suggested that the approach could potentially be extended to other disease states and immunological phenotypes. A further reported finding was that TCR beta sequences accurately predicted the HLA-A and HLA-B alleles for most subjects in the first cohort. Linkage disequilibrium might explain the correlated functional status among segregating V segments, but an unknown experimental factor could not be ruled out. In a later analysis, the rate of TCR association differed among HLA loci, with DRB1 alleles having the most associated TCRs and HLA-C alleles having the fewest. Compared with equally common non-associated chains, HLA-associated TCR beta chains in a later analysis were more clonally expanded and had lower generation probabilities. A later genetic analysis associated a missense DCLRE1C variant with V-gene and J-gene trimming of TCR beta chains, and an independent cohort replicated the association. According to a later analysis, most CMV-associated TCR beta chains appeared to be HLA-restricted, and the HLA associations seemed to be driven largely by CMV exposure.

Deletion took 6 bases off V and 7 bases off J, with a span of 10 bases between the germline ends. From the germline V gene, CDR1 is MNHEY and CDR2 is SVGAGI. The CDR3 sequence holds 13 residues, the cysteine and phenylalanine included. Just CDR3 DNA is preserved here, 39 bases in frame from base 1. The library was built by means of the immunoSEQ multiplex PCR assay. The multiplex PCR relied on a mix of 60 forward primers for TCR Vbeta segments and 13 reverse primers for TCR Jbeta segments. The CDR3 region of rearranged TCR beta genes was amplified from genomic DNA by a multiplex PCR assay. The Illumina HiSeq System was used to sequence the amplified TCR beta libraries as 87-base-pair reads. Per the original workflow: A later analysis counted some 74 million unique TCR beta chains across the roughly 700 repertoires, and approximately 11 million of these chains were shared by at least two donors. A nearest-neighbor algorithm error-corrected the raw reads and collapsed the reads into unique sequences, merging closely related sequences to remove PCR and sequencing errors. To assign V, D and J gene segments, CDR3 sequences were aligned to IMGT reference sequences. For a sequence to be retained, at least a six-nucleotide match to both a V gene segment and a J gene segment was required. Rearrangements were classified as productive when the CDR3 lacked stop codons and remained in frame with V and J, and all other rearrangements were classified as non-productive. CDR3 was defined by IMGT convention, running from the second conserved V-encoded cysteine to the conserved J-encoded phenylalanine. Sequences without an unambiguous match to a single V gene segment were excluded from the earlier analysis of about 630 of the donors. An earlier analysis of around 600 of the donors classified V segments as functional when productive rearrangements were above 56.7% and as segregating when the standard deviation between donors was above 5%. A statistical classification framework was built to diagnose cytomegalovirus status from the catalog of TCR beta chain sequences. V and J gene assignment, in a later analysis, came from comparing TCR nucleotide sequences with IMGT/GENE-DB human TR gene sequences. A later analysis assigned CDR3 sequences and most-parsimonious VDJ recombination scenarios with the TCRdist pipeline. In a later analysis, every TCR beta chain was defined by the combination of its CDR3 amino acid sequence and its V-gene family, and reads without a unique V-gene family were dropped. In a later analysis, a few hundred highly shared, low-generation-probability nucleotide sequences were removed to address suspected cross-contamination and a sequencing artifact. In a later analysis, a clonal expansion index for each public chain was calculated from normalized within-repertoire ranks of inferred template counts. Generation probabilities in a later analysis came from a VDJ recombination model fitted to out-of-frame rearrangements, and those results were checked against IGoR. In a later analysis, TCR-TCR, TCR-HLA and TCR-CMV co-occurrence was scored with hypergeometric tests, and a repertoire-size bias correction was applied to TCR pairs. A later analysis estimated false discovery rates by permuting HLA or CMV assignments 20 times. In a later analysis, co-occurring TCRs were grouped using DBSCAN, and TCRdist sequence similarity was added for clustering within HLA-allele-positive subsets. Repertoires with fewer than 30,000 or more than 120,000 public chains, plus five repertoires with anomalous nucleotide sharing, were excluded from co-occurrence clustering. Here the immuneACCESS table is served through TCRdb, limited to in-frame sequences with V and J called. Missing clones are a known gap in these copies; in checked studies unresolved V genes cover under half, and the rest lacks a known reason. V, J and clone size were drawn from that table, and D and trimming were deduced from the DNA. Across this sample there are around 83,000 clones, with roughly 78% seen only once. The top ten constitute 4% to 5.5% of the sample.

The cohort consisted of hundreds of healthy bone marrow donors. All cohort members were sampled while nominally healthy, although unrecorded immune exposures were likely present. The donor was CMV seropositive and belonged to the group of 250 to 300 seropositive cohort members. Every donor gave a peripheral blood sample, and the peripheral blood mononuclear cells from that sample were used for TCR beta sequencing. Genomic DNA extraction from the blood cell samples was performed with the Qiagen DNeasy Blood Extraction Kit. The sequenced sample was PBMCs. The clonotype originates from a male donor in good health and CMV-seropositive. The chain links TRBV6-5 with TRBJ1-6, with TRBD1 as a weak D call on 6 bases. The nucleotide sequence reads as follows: TGTGCCAGCAGCGGACAGAGAAATTCACCCCTCCACTTT. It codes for CASSGQRNSPLHF.